This T cell receptor (beta chain) is from a study of blood T cell repertoires in COVID-19. Study-wide background: Some COVID-19 samples were acute and others convalescent; all came from the United States, Italy and Spain. T cells, B-cell-depleted T cells, or PBMCs provided the cDNA or gDNA that served as material.

The CDR3 consists of 18 residues. The germline gives CDR1 SEHNR, CDR2 FQNEAQ (reference sequence). V lost 5 bases and J lost 3; bases outside the gene matches: 11. Study processing details: By means of reference gene primer amplification, nucleated cell counts were estimated. Clones were read by immunoSEQ multiplex PCR, and TCRdb kept only the in-frame ones, dropping some. That table furnishes V, J and clone size, whereas the DNA furnished D and trimming. The repertoire holds 120,000 to 150,000 clones, with around 84% as singletons. The chain has TRBV7-9 and TRBJ2-4; 12 nucleotides agree with TRBD1. Sequencing was done on a sample of peripheral blood. The receptor was derived from a human donor in a cohort sampled during active COVID-19. For the CDR3, the DNA is TGTGCCAGCAGCCCCCAACTAGGGACAGGGGGCGACAAAAACATTCAGTACTTC. This codes for CASSPQLGTGGDKNIQYF.